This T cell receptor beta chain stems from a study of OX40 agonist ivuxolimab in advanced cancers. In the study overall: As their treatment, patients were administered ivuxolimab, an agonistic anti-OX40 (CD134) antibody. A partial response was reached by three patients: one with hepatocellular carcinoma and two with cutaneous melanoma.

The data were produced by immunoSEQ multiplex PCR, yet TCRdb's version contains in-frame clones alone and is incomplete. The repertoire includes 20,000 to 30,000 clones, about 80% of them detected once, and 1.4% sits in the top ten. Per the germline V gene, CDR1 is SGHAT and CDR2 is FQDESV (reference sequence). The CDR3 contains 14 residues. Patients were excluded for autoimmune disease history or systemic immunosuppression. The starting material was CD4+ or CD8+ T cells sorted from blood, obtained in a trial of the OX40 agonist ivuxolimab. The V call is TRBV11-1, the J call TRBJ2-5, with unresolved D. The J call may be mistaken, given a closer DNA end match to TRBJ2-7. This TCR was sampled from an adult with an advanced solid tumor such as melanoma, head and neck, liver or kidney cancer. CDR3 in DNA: TGTGCCAGCAGCCCTTCCCAAGGGTCCCACGAGCAGTACTTC. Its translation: CASSPSQGSHEQYF.